This T cell receptor beta chain originates from a study of blood T cell repertoires in COVID-19. Study context: Collection of acute and convalescent COVID-19 samples took place in the United States, Italy and Spain. In each case, the material was cDNA or gDNA derived from T cells, B-cell-depleted T cells, or PBMCs.

The authors' processing: Using reference gene primer amplification, nucleated cell counts were estimated. Sequenced by immunoSEQ multiplex PCR; TCRdb stores in-frame clones only, minus some. V and J calls and clone size are copied from that table; D and trimming were computed from the DNA. The top ten hold under 30% of the sample, which has roughly 100,000 clones, approximately 88% seen once. Germline loops: CDR1 KGHDR, CDR2 SFDVKD. The J segment lost 6 bases and the V segment lost 4 bases, leaving 3 bases of the junction unmatched. The CDR3 covers 15 residues. Sequencing input: peripheral blood. The origin of this receptor is a man aged 60 to 69 with acute or convalescent COVID-19. The chain links TRBV24-1 to TRBJ2-3; 13 positions match TRBD2. In DNA form, the CDR3 reads TGTGCCACCAGTGACAGGACTAGCGGGAGCGATACGCAGTATTTT. It encodes CATSDRTSGSDTQYF.